Shown below are 6 T cell receptor beta chains from a single sample sequenced in a study of blood T cell repertoires in COVID-19. The assay was immunoSEQ multiplex PCR, and TCRdb's table has in-frame clones only and misses some. This table holds tens of thousands of clones, about 82% found once. Sequenced material: peripheral blood. All receptors come from a human donor in a cohort sampled during active COVID-19.

This sequence joins TRBV3-1 (or the pseudogene TRBV3-2) and TRBJ2-1; 9 bases match TRBD1. This CDR3 has 15 residues. Germline V lookup: CDR1 LGHDT, CDR2 YNNKEL (reference sequence). The V segment lost 4 bases and the J segment 9 bases; nucleotides outside the gene matches: 10. The CDR3 sequence: CASSPPGTGRGEQFF. CDR3 sequence (DNA): TGTGCCAGCAGCCCCCCCGGGACAGGGAGGGGTGAGCAGTTCTTC.

The V call is TRBV30, the J call TRBJ1-1; TRBD1 is a possible D gene (6 bases). CDR3 size: 13 residues. In germline, CDR1 is GTSNPN, CDR2 SVGIG (reference sequence). V shed 0 bases and J shed 4 bases, with 9 bases lying between them. The CDR3 spells CAWSVQGPTEAFF. For the CDR3, the DNA is TGTGCCTGGAGTGTACAGGGCCCCACTGAAGCTTTCTTT.

The chain links TRBV6-2 or TRBV6-3 to TRBJ2-5; 7 bases fit TRBD2. The CDR3 is 14 amino acids. Germline V gene lookup returns CDR1 MNHEY and CDR2 SVGEGT. Unmatched junction bases numbered 5, after V lost 2 bases and J lost 5 bases. The CDR3 DNA follows: TGTGCCAGCAGTTACAGCGGGACCCCGGAGACCCAGTACTTC. It yields the protein CASSYSGTPETQYF.

This chain connects TRBV18 to TRBJ1-4; D is undetermined. V was pared by 2 bases and J by 0 bases, with 13 bases between. Per germline, CDR1 KGHSH and CDR2 LQKENI. The CDR3 extends over 17 amino acids. Written as DNA, the CDR3 is TGTGCCAGCTCACCAGGAGGCGGACGGACAACTAATGAAAAACTGTTTTTT. Amino acid sequence: CASSPGGGRTTNEKLFF.

The genes are TRBV6-2 or TRBV6-3 and TRBJ2-3; D remains unclear. Germline CDR1 reads MNHEY; CDR2 reads SVGEGT. The V end was cut by 8 bases, the J end by 2 bases, with 14 bases between. This CDR3 comprises 14 residues. The CDR3 here is CASGRALNTDTQYF. The CDR3 bases are TGTGCCAGCGGCCGCGCCCTAAACACAGATACGCAGTATTTT.

The genes are TRBV11-2 and TRBJ1-4; no firm D call. V was clipped by 1 base and J by 0 bases, with 9 bases between them. The germline V gene encodes CDR1 SGHAT and CDR2 FQNNGV. CDR3 length: 16 residues. The CDR3 sequence is CASSLGQVATNEKLFF. As DNA, the CDR3 is TGTGCCAGCAGCTTAGGGCAGGTTGCAACTAATGAAAAACTGTTTTTT.